The clone carrying this T cell receptor (beta chain) is medium-sized by share. Its antigen is unidentified. This sample was included in a study of HIV-infected patients and healthy controls. Alpha and beta constant-region primers primed reverse transcription of around 500 ng RNA. Using multiplexing indices, alpha and beta chain libraries were generated apart by chain-specific third strand synthesis. One entry per CDR3 protein results from TCRdb running MiXCR on the 5' RACE reads. There are thousands of distinct CDR3 sequences in the sample; under 6% occur only once, and more than 6% lies in the top ten. The junction had 6 bases not matched to a gene; V was cut back by 0 bases and J by 5 bases. Germline V gives CDR1 SGHKS, CDR2 YYEKEE (reference sequence). The CDR3 is 15 residues long. No cell fractionation was done, so the repertoire covers all unsorted peripheral blood T cells. Study observations and caveats: In HIV-infected patients, the apparent post-therapy Gini index recovery did not replicate in size-matched data. HIV+ repertoires were severely depleted of MAIT alpha-chain CDR3s, unlike healthy controls.

The origin of this receptor is an adult in good health. The source material was blood. The V call is TRBV5-5, the J call TRBJ1-1, with 8 bases matching TRBD1. CDR3 DNA: TGTGCCAGCAGCTTGGTTACAGGGGGATTTACTGAAGCTTTCTTT. This sequence encodes CASSLVTGGFTEAFF.